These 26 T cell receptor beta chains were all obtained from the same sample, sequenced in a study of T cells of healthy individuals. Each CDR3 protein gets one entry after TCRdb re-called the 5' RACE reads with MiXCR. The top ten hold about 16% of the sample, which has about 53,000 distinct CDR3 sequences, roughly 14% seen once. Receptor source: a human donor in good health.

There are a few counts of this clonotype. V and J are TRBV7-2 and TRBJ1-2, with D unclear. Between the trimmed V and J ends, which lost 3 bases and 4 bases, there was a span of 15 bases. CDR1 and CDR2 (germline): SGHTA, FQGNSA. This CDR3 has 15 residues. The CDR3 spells CASSLREGGVYGYTF. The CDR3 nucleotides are TGTGCCAGCAGCTTGCGGGAGGGTGGGGTCTATGGCTACACCTTC.

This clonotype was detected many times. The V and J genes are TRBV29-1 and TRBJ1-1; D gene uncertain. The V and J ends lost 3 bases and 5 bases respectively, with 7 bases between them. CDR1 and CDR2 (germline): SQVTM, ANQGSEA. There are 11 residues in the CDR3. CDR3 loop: CSVDIRTEAFF. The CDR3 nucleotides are TGCAGCGTTGATATCAGAACTGAAGCTTTCTTT.

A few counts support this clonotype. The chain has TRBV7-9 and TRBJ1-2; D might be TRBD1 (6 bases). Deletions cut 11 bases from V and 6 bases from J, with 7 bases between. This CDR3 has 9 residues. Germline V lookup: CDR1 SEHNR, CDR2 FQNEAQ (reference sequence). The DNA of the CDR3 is TGTGCCCCAGGGGATGGCTACACCTTC. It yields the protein CAPGDGYTF.

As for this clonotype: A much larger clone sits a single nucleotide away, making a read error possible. This CDR3 is CASSRFGQSYEQYF. DNA of the CDR3: TGTGCCAGCAGCCGCTTTGGACAGTCCTACGAGCAGTACTTC. The chain joins TRBV27 to TRBJ2-7, with D possibly TRBD1 on 6 matching bases. Trimming removed 6 bases from V and 1 base from J, with 13 bases in between. CDR3 length: 14 residues. Per germline, CDR1 MNHEY and CDR2 SMNVEV (reference sequence).

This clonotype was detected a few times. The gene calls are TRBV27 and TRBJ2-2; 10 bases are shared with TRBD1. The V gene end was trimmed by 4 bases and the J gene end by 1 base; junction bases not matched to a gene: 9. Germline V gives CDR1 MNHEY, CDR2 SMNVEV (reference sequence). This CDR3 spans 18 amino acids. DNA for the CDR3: TGTGCCAGCAGTTCCCAACCTCGGACAGGGGGGAACACCGGGGAGCTGTTTTTT. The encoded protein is CASSSQPRTGGNTGELFF.

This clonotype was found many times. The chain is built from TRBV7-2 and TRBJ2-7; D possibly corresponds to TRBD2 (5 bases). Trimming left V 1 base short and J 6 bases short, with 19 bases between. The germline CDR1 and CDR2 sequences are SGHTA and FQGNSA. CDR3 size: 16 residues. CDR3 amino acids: CASSLEARAPAFEQYF. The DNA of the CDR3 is TGTGCCAGCAGCTTAGAAGCGCGGGCCCCCGCTTTCGAGCAGTACTTC.

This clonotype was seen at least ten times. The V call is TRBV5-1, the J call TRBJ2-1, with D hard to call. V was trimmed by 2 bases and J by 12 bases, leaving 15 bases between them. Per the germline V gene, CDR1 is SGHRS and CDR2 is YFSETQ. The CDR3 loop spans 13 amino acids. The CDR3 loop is CASSLVRNEGQFF. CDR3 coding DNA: TGCGCCAGCAGCTTAGTCCGAAATGAAGGGCAGTTCTTC.

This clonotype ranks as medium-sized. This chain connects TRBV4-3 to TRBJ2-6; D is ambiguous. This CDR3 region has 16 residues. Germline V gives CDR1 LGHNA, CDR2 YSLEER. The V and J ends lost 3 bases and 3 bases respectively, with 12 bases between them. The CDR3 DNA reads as TGCGCCAGCAGCCAGGAAAGGGTTTATGGGGCCAACGTCCTGACTTTC. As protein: CASSQERVYGANVLTF.

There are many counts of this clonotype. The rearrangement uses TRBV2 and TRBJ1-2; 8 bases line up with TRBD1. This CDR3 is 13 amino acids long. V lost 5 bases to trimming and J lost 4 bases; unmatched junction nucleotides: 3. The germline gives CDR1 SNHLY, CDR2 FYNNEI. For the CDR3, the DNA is TGTGCCAGCAGTCTTGGACAGGGCTATGGCTACACCTTC. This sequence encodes CASSLGQGYGYTF. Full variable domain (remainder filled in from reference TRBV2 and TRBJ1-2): EPEVTQTPSHQVTQMGQEVILRCVPISNHLYFYWYRQILGQKVEFLVSFYNNEISEKSEIFDDQFSVERPDGSNFTLKIRSTKLEDSAMYFCASSLGQGYGYTFGSGTRLTVV.

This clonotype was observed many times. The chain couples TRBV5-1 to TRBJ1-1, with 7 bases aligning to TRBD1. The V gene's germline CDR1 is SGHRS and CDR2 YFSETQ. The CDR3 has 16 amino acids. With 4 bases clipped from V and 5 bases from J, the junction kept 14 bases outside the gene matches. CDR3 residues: CASSRDSSARGTEAFF. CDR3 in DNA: TGCGCCAGCAGCCGGGACAGTTCAGCCCGAGGGACTGAAGCTTTCTTT. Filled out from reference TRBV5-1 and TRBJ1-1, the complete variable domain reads KAGVTQTPRYLIKTRGQQVTLSCSPISGHRSVSWYQQTPGQGLQFLFEYFSETQRNKGNFPGRFSGRQFSNSRSEMNVSTLELGDSALYLCASSRDSSARGTEAFFGQGTRLTVV.

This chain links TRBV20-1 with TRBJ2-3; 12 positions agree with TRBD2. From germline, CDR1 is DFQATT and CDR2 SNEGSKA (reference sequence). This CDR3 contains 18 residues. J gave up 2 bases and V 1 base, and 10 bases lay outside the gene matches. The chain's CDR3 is CSARGLVWTSGATDTQYF. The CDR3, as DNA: TGCAGTGCTAGAGGACTCGTTTGGACTAGCGGGGCCACAGATACGCAGTATTTT.

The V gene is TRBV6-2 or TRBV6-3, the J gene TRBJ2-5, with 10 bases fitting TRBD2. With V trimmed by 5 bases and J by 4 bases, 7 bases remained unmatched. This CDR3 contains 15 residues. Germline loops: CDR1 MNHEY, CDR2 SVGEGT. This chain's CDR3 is CASSLAGARPETQYF. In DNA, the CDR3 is TGTGCCAGCAGTCTAGCGGGGGCCCGTCCAGAGACCCAGTACTTC.

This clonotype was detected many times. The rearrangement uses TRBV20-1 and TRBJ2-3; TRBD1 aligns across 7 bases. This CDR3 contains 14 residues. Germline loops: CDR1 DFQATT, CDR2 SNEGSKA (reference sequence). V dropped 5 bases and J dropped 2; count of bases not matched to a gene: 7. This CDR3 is CSADRDTSTDTQYF. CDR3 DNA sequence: TGCAGTGCTGACAGGGACACCTCCACAGATACGCAGTATTTT.

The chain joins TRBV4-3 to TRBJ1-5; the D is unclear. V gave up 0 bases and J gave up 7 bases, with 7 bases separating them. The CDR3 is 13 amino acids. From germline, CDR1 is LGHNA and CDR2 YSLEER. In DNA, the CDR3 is TGCGCCAGCAGCCAAGAAGAAGGACAGCCCCAGCATTTT. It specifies CASSQEEGQPQHF.

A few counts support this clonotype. CDR3 in DNA: TGTGCCAGCAGTTCCCTAGGACAGGGCCCTGAAGCTTTCTTT. Translated, it gives CASSSLGQGPEAFF. This rearrangement joins TRBV6-2 or TRBV6-3 to TRBJ1-1; 8 nucleotides match TRBD1. Germline V gene lookup returns CDR1 MNHEY and CDR2 SVGEGT. With V trimmed by 4 bases and J by 6 bases, 7 bases remained unmatched. This CDR3 has 14 residues.

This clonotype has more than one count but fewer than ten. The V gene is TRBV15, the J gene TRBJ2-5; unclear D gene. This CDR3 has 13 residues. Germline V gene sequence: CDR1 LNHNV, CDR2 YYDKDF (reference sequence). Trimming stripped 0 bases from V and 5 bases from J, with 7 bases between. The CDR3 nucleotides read TGTGCCACCAGCAGAGATCTTGAGGAGACCCAGTACTTC. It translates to CATSRDLEETQYF.

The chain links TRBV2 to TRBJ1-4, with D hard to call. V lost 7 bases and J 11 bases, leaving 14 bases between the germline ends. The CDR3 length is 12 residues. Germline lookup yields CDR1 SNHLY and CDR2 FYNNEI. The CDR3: CASNFLDDKLFF. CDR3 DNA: TGTGCCAGCAATTTTCTGGACGACAAACTGTTTTTT.

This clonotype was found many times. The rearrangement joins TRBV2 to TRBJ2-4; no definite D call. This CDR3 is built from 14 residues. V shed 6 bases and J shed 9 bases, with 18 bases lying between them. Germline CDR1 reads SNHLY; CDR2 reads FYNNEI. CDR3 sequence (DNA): TGTGCCAGCAGCCTACAACACGGAGAGAGCATTCAGTACTTC. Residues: CASSLQHGESIQYF. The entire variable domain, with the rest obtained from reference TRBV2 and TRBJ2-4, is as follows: EPEVTQTPSHQVTQMGQEVILRCVPISNHLYFYWYRQILGQKVEFLVSFYNNEISEKSEIFDDQFSVERPDGSNFTLKIRSTKLEDSAMYFCASSLQHGESIQYFGAGTRLSVL.

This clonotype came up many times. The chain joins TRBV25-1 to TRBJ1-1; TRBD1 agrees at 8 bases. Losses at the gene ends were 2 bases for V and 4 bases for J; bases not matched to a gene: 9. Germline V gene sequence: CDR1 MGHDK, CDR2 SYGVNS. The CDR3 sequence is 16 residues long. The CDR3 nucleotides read TGTGCCAGCAGTGAACCCACCGGACAGGGCTTCACTGAAGCTTTCTTT. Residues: CASSEPTGQGFTEAFF.

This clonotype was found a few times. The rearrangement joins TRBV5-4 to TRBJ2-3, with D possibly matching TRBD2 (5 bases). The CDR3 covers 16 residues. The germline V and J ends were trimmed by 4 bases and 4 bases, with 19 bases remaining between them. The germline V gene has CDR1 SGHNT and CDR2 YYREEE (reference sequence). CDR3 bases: TGTGCCAGCAGCGGTGCCATGACTATCCGGGCAGATACGCAGTATTTT. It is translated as CASSGAMTIRADTQYF.

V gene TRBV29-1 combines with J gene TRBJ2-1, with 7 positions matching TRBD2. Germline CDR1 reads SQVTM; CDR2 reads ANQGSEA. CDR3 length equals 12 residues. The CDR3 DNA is TGCACCCTGCGCGGGAGCGACAATGAGCAGTTCTTC. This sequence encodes CTLRGSDNEQFF.

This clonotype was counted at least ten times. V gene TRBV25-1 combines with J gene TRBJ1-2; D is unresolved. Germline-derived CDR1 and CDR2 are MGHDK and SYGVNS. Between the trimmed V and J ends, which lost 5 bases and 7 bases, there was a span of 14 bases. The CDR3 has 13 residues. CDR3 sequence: CASSLRRDSGYTF. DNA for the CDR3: TGTGCCAGCAGTCTGAGACGGGATTCTGGCTACACCTTC.

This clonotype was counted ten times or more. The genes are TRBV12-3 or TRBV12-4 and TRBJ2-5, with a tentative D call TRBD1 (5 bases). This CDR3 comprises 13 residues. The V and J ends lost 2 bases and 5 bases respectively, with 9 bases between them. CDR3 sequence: CASSLRGSETQYF. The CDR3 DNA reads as TGTGCCAGCAGTTTAAGGGGAAGCGAGACCCAGTACTTC.

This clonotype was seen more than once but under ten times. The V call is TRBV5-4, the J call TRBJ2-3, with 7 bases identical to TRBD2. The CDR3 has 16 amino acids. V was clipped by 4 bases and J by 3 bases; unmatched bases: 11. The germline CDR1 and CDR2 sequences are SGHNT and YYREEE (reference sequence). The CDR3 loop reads CASSPGLIKTTDTQYF. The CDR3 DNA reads TGTGCCAGCAGCCCGGGACTAATTAAGACGACAGATACGCAGTATTTT.

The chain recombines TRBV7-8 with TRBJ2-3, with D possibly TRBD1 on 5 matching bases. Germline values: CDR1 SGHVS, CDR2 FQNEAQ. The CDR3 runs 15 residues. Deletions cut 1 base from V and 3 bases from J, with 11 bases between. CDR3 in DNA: TGTGCCAGCAGCTTAGGGGCAGGGAAAACAGATACGCAGTATTTT. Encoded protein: CASSLGAGKTDTQYF.

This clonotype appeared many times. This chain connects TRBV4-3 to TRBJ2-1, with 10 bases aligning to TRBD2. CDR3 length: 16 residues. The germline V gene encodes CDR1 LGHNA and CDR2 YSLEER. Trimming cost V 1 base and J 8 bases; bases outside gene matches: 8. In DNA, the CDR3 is TGCGCCAGCAGCCAAGGCTCTAGCGGGAGAGGATATGAGCAGTTCTTC. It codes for CASSQGSSGRGYEQFF.